This T cell receptor beta chain derives from a study of spatial heterogeneity in lung cancer (dated by TCRdb to about 2019). In the study overall: Samples were obtained from approximately 70 patients with early-stage, untreated non-small cell lung cancer from the lung TRACERx cohort. Follow-up PBMC samples were sequenced whenever available, with a median time to follow-up of around 24 months after resection. Beta-chain transcripts were consistently detected in greater numbers than alpha-chain transcripts, which likely reflects a higher abundance of beta-chain transcripts. In the raw uncorrected reads, each unique combination of TCR and UMI appeared more than ten times on average. The study quantitatively compared TCR alpha and beta repertoires across multiple tumor regions, matched nontumor lung and blood in non-small cell lung cancer. Nonsynonymous mutation counts, determined by whole-exome sequencing of tumor tissue, were related to features of the TCR repertoire. Both alpha and beta chains were TCR-sequenced in approximately 220 tumor regions, 64 matched nontumor lung samples and around 54 PBMC samples obtained at surgery.

Receptor libraries were prepared by 5' RACE. For sequencing, a NextSeq 500 was employed. To allow correction of PCR and sequencing errors, the TCR library protocol tagged every TCR cDNA molecule with a unique molecular identifier. Per the authors' processing: Decombinator tools were used for TCR identification, UMI-based error correction and CDR3 extraction. TCRs above a frequency of 2 per 1,000, corresponding to the top 1% of the tumor frequency distribution, were defined as expanded. Renyi diversity was calculated using the R vegan package after each repertoire was subsampled 100 times to 5,000 TCRs. CDR3 similarity networks were built from amino acid triplet string-kernel similarity, with CDR3s being connected when pairwise similarity was above 0.82. TCRdb reprocessed the public reads (quality trimming at Q25 with fastp, clone calling with MiXCR) and kept in-frame beta chains. Each entry merges the rows of one CDR3 protein and shows their most common DNA and genes. TCRdb's processing, not the authors', yielded these V and J calls. The sample records 95,000 to 130,000 distinct CDR3 sequences, 12% of which are singletons. The top ten constitute 15% to 20% of the sample.

In the case of this clonotype: It has no known antigen specificity. Within one base of it there is no much larger clone, and no base qualities were kept.

Findings and caveats that apply to the study as a whole: Additional single-cell paired TCR alpha and beta sequencing was considered necessary to confirm, at a functional level, the hypothesis that regional TCRs recognize regional mutations. Only roughly 15 patients were included in comparisons of baseline and follow-up blood repertoires. Ubiquitous expanded tumor TCRs showed up in blood more often at tumor resection than at routine follow-up.

The time point label for this specimen denotes: blood at routine non-recurrence follow-up after resection. For TCR sequencing, whole RNA was extracted from tumor and nontumor lung tissue, or from cryopreserved PBMC samples, and no cell sorting was done. A patient was chosen for TCR sequencing only when enough RNA was available from at least two tumor regions. Its CDR3 holds 14 amino acids, cysteine through phenylalanine. The kept DNA is CDR3 alone, 42 bases in frame from the first base. CDR1 and CDR2 (MNHEY, SMNVEV) derive from the germline V gene (reference sequence). V and J are truncated by 4 bases and 0 bases respectively, leaving an intervening sequence of 9 bases.

The clonotype was recovered from a male donor with early-stage non-small cell lung cancer. The starting material was PBMCs, obtained at follow-up. This sequence uses TRBV27 and TRBJ1-1, with the D gene not clear enough to name. In nucleotides, the sequence is TGTGCCAGCAGTTCGGCTGAAATGAACACTGAAGCTTTCTTT. It is translated as CASSSAEMNTEAFF.